One and the same sample provided the 27 T cell receptor beta chains below, sequenced in a study of molecular identifiers for immune sequencing clone quantification listed by TCRdb under 2018. The library relied on PCR. TCRdb names NextSeq 500 as the instrument used. Through fastp at Q25 and MiXCR, TCRdb rebuilt clones from the public reads, retaining in-frame beta chains. CDR3 protein duplicates are merged, each entry listing the most common genes and DNA. Within this sample are under 100,000 distinct CDR3 sequences, with 20% to 25% of them counted one time only. The top ten constitute roughly 0.76% of the sample. Sequencing input: naive CD8+ T cells from blood, with Jurkat cell RNA spiked in. This specimen's cell subset or site label, interpreted: FACS-sorted CD8+CD4-CCR7+CD45RA+ naive T cells. The receptors stem from a human donor in good health. Some libraries in this study had Jurkat cell RNA spiked in.

This clonotype was observed a handful of times. Since a much larger clone is just one base distant, this may be a read error. The CDR3 loop is CSADREPYGYTF. CDR3 bases: TGCAGCGCAGACAGGGAACCCTATGGCTACACCTTC. This chain joins TRBV29-1 and TRBJ1-2; 7 nucleotides agree with TRBD1. V lost 7 bases, J lost 4 bases, and 6 bases stayed unmatched. The CDR3 consists of 12 residues. Germline V gene sequence: CDR1 SQVTM, CDR2 ANQGSEA.

The CDR3 loop is CASTPRGGDYMNTEAFF. DNA for the CDR3: TGTGCCAGCACCCCTCGCGGGGGGGACTATATGAACACTGAAGCTTTCTTT. V usage is TRBV5-3 and J usage is TRBJ1-1; a possible D gene is TRBD1 (5 bases). TRBV5-3 is an ORF; its function is uncertain. V lost 8 bases and J 0 bases, leaving 23 bases between the germline ends. This CDR3 contains 17 residues.

This chain connects TRBV20-1 to TRBJ2-3; D gene ambiguous. The germline V and J ends were trimmed by 2 bases and 1 base, with 16 bases remaining between them. The germline V gene has CDR1 DFQATT and CDR2 SNEGSKA (reference sequence). The CDR3 is 16 residues long. CDR3 region: CSARPVQLVGTDTQYF. In DNA form, the CDR3 reads TGCAGTGCTAGACCGGTGCAGCTAGTAGGCACAGATACGCAGTATTTT.

The chain employs TRBV6-2 or TRBV6-3 and TRBJ1-5; D is undetermined. The CDR3 runs to 16 residues. V lost 5 bases, J lost 0 bases, and 14 bases lay in between. Germline V CDR1 and CDR2: MNHEY, SVGEGT. CDR3: CASSKQARLSNQPQHF. The CDR3 DNA follows: TGTGCCAGCAGTAAACAAGCCAGACTTAGCAATCAGCCCCAGCATTTT.

This clonotype was recorded a few times. This sequence joins TRBV4-3 and TRBJ2-4, with 7 positions matching TRBD1. Germline loops: CDR1 LGHNA, CDR2 YSLEER. The CDR3 has 17 amino acids. V trimming: 0 bases; J trimming: 0 bases; junction bases outside the gene matches: 5. CDR3 nucleotides: TGCGCCAGCAGCCAAGATTGGACAGGTATAGCCAAAAACATTCAGTACTTC. Translation: CASSQDWTGIAKNIQYF.

This clonotype occurred many times. V and J are TRBV10-3 and TRBJ2-7; D may be TRBD1 (5 bases). Germline assignment: CDR1 ENHRY and CDR2 SYGVKD. This CDR3 spans 13 amino acids. Trimming stripped 3 bases from V and 3 bases from J, with 9 bases between. CDR3 sequence reads: CAISDGRVYEQYF. The CDR3, as DNA: TGTGCCATCAGTGACGGCAGGGTCTACGAGCAGTACTTC.

This clonotype was seen more than once but under ten times. The chain employs TRBV27 and TRBJ1-5, with unresolved D. CDR3 length: 13 residues. Germline CDR1 MNHEY, CDR2 SMNVEV (reference sequence). V shed 2 bases and J shed 3 bases, with 5 bases lying between them. The DNA of the CDR3 is TGTGCCAGCAGTTTAAGCGACAATCAGCCCCAGCATTTT. It is translated as CASSLSDNQPQHF.

As regards this clonotype: A read error is possible here, since a much larger clone lies one base away. The J gene is TRBJ2-3, the V gene TRBV30; D remains ambiguous. Germline V gene data show CDR1 as GTSNPN and CDR2 as SVGIG (reference sequence). The CDR3 contains 16 residues. The CDR3 here is CAWSVPDRGLTDTQCF. Here the CDR3 DNA reads TGTGCCTGGAGTGTACCAGACCGAGGCCTCACAGATACGCAGTGTTTT. The complete variable domain, with remaining parts taken from reference TRBV30 and TRBJ2-3, reads SQTIHQWPATLVQPVGSPLSLECTVEGTSNPNLYWYRQAAGRGLQLLFYSVGIGQISSEVPQNLSASRPQDRQFILSSKKLLLSDSGFYLCAWSVPDRGLTDTQCFGPGTRLTVL.

This clonotype was detected many times. The gene calls are TRBV4-3 and TRBJ2-3; 9 bases are a match to TRBD2. The CDR3 is made up of 16 amino acids. Germline loops: CDR1 LGHNA, CDR2 YSLEER. The junction had 2 bases not matched to a gene; V was cut back by 0 bases and J by 1 base. Here the CDR3 reads CASSQEASGGTDTQYF. The CDR3 coding sequence is TGCGCCAGCAGCCAAGAGGCTAGCGGGGGCACAGATACGCAGTATTTT.

This clonotype was seen a few times. The chain couples TRBV4-2 to TRBJ1-1, with 7 bases identical to TRBD1. The V segment lost 1 base and the J segment 2 bases; nucleotides outside the gene matches: 13. This CDR3 is 18 amino acids long. The germline CDR1 and CDR2 sequences are LGHNA and YNFKEQ. CDR3 protein: CASSQGPGQSYTNTEAFF. As DNA, the CDR3 is TGTGCCAGCAGCCAAGGACCGGGACAGAGTTATACAAACACTGAAGCTTTCTTT.

Notes on this clonotype: A read error may explain this, as a much larger clone is one base away. The V gene is TRBV19, the J gene TRBJ1-1; D call uncertain. The CDR3 runs 15 residues. V lost 4 bases and J 3 bases, leaving 15 bases between the germline ends. Germline V gene sequence: CDR1 LNHDA, CDR2 SQIVND (reference sequence). Here the CDR3 DNA reads TGTGCCAGTAGTACTTACCAAGGATCATACACTGAAGCTTTCTTT. This sequence encodes CASSTYQGSYTEAFF.

Details on this clonotype: A much larger clone sits a single nucleotide away, making a read error possible. This CDR3 fails to terminate in the conserved phenylalanine or tryptophan, so it likely reflects a read error. V is TRBV27 and J is TRBJ2-3, with D possibly matching TRBD2 (6 bases). The V end was cut by 5 bases, the J end by 6 bases, with 15 bases between. Looked up from germline, CDR1 is MNHEY and CDR2 is SMNVEV (reference sequence). This CDR3 region has 14 residues. The CDR3 region is CASSRTGVRDTQYS. The CDR3 DNA is TGTGCCAGCAGTAGGACGGGGGTTCGTGATACGCAGTATTCT.

This clonotype was found many times. This chain links TRBV4-1 with TRBJ2-3, with D unresolved. The V end lost 3 bases, the J end lost 2 bases, and 6 bases lay between the germline ends. The CDR3 runs 13 residues. CDR1 and CDR2 from the germline V gene are MGHRA and YSYEKL. The CDR3 DNA is TGCGCCAGCAGCCAGACAAACACAGATACGCAGTATTTT. Translation: CASSQTNTDTQYF.

This clonotype was counted at least ten times. J is TRBJ1-3 and V is TRBV4-3; D remains ambiguous. This CDR3 region has 19 residues. The ends were cut back, 1 base at V and 0 bases at J, with 19 bases in the middle. Per germline, CDR1 LGHNA and CDR2 YSLEER. CDR3 sequence (DNA): TGCGCCAGCAGCCAAGGGTTGTACGTGGAGCCCCTCTCTGGAAACACCATATATTTT. The encoded protein is CASSQGLYVEPLSGNTIYF.

This clonotype appeared many times. The chain joins TRBV29-1 to TRBJ2-1, with 9 bases matching TRBD2. CDR1 is SQVTM, CDR2 ANQGSEA, per germline. The CDR3 totals 9 residues. J lost 14 bases, V lost 8 bases, and 4 bases had no gene match. The CDR3 region is CSPGTSKFF. As DNA, the CDR3 is TGCAGCCCCGGGACTAGCAAGTTCTTC.

This clonotype was seen only a few times. The chain is built from TRBV13 and TRBJ2-7; the D is unclear. The CDR3 contains 14 residues. Trimming shortened V by 0 bases and J by 3 bases, and 9 bases separated the two germline ends. Germline CDR1 is PRHDT and CDR2 is FYEKMQ (reference sequence). CDR3 residues: CASSLGRGNYEQYF. The DNA of the CDR3 is TGTGCCAGCAGCTTAGGTCGAGGAAACTACGAGCAGTACTTC.

Ten or more counts support this clonotype. The J gene is TRBJ1-2, the V gene TRBV4-1; 8 nucleotides match TRBD1. CDR1 is MGHRA, CDR2 YSYEKL, per germline. V shed 4 bases and J 0 bases; nucleotides not matched to a gene: 4. The CDR3 runs 15 residues. CDR3: CASSRTGSSNYGYTF. Written as DNA, the CDR3 is TGCGCCAGCAGCCGGACAGGGTCTTCTAACTATGGCTACACCTTC.

This clonotype has at least ten counts. The rearrangement uses TRBV9 and TRBJ1-1; D is uncertain. Germline assignment: CDR1 SGDLS and CDR2 YYNGEE. V lost 3 bases and J lost 0, with 6 bases in between. The CDR3 consists of 13 residues. The CDR3, as DNA: TGTGCCAGCAGCGGAACGGTGAACACTGAAGCTTTCTTT. Translated: CASSGTVNTEAFF.

This clonotype has ten or more counts. This chain joins TRBV28 and TRBJ2-7, with 8 bases aligning to TRBD2. J gave up 0 bases and V 6 bases, and 7 bases lay outside the gene matches. The CDR3 covers 15 residues. From germline, CDR1 is MDHEN and CDR2 SYDVKM. The CDR3 region is CASSPGRGYSYEQYF. In nucleotides, the CDR3 is TGTGCCAGCAGCCCCGGGAGGGGGTACTCCTACGAGCAGTACTTC.

A note on this clonotype: A much larger clone lies a single base off, so this may be a read error. A read error is likely, as this CDR3 ends without the conserved phenylalanine or tryptophan. V and J are TRBV19 and TRBJ1-6; TRBD1 matches 7 bases. CDR1 LNHDA and CDR2 SQIVND come from the germline V gene (reference sequence). The CDR3 runs to 16 residues. V gave up 8 bases and J gave up 3 bases; unmatched junction bases: 10. CDR3 nucleotide sequence: TGTGCCAGTCAAAAAGGACAGGTCCTCTATAATTCACCCCTCCACTTA. Translating it yields CASQKGQVLYNSPLHL.

The chain is built from TRBV27 and TRBJ2-7; tentatively, D is TRBD1 (6 bases). Germline loops: CDR1 MNHEY, CDR2 SMNVEV (reference sequence). This CDR3 region has 16 residues. The V gene lost 5 bases and the J gene lost 0 bases, with 17 bases spanning the gap. CDR3: CASSTLRRDNSYEQYF. CDR3 coding DNA: TGTGCCAGCAGTACCCTCCGCCGGGACAACTCCTACGAGCAGTACTTC.

As for this clonotype: This may arise from a read error, as a much more abundant clone is one base away. V gene TRBV6-2 or TRBV6-3 combines with J gene TRBJ1-5; D is perhaps TRBD1 (6 bases). This CDR3 has 16 amino acids. V was clipped by 5 bases and J by 9 bases, with 23 bases between them. CDR1 and CDR2 (germline): MNHEY, SVGEGT. The CDR3 bases are TGTGCCAGCAGTCGTTCCACGGGACACCCCCATCGGCCCCAGCATTTT. It codes for CASSRSTGHPHRPQHF.

This clonotype occurred a few times. The V and J genes are TRBV29-1 and TRBJ2-1, with 9 nucleotides matching TRBD1. This CDR3 is 12 amino acids long. V dropped 6 bases and J dropped 5; count of bases not matched to a gene: 2. CDR1 SQVTM and CDR2 ANQGSEA come from the germline V gene. The CDR3 loop reads CSVRTGDNEQFF. CDR3 nucleotides: TGCAGCGTCCGGACAGGGGACAATGAGCAGTTCTTC.

This clonotype has ten or more counts. The chain has TRBV18 and TRBJ1-1; D is ambiguous. Germline V gives CDR1 KGHSH, CDR2 LQKENI. The CDR3 length is 13 residues. Trimming stripped 6 bases from V and 4 bases from J, with 12 bases between. CDR3 sequence reads: CASSPDISTEAFF. In nucleotides, the CDR3 is TGTGCCAGCTCGCCAGACATTTCCACTGAAGCTTTCTTT.

The rearrangement uses TRBV12-3 or TRBV12-4 and TRBJ2-3; unclear D gene. With 5 bases removed from V and 7 bases from J, the gap between germline ends came to 10 bases. CDR3 length equals 12 residues. The CDR3 DNA reads as TGTGCCAGCAGTCCCCGTCTGCATACGCAGTATTTT. Its protein product is CASSPRLHTQYF.

The V gene is TRBV28, the J gene TRBJ2-1; D call uncertain. Germline V gene data show CDR1 as MDHEN and CDR2 as SYDVKM. V was shortened by 7 bases and J by 9 bases, with 16 bases between the two germline ends. This CDR3 is 13 amino acids long. CDR3 sequence (DNA): TGTGCCAGCAATTCTCGACCCACGGGTGAGCAGTTCTTC. The encoded protein is CASNSRPTGEQFF.

This clonotype was counted ten times or more. The V call is TRBV6-2 or TRBV6-3, the J call TRBJ2-7, with D perhaps matching TRBD1 or TRBD2 (5 bases each). Germline CDR1 MNHEY, CDR2 SVGEGT. Between the trimmed V and J ends, which lost 6 bases and 2 bases, there was a span of 11 bases. This CDR3 region has 13 residues. The DNA of the CDR3 is TGTGCCAGCAGGGACCTGGGGGCCTACGAGCAGTACTTC. Encoded protein: CASRDLGAYEQYF.